This TCR beta chain was captured by sequencing in a study of radiation and T cells in renal cell carcinoma. About the study: Nephrectomy followed 15 Gy stereotactic body radiation by 4 weeks.

General observations from the study: Pretreatment tumor biopsies were lacking, so baseline clonotypes are unknown.

Sequenced by immunoSEQ multiplex PCR; TCRdb stores in-frame clones only, minus some. The profile shows about 150,000 clones, roughly nine tenths of them singletons. On this clone itself: The target antigen is unknown.

The time point denotes: baseline pretreatment blood. Sample treatment: 15 Gy SBRT to primary tumor, nephrectomy 4 weeks later. The patient's renal cell carcinoma had clear cell pathology. Germline CDR1 and CDR2: SGHNT and YYREEE (reference sequence). The CDR3 has 15 residues. V lost 1 base and J lost 7; bases outside the gene matches: 7. This sample comprised blood, obtained from a patient whose treatment included radiotherapy and nephrectomy. This sequence originates from a woman between 65 and 79 years old with renal cell carcinoma. The chain couples TRBV5-4 to TRBJ2-2, with 7 bases fitting TRBD1. The DNA for the CDR3 is TGTGCCAGCAGCTTGAGTAGGGGGCTGAACGGGGAGCTGTTTTTT. This translates into CASSLSRGLNGELFF.